Listed below are T cell receptor beta chains from one sample, sequenced in a study of early T cells in non-severe SARS-CoV-2 infection. Each CDR3 protein gets one entry after TCRdb re-called the 5' RACE reads with MiXCR. The table includes tens of thousands of distinct CDR3 sequences, 6.1% detected once. The specimen sequenced was whole blood. These receptors all stem from an adult who was a healthcare worker with PCR-confirmed SARS-CoV-2 infection or an uninfected control (not recorded which). The CDR3 runs from the conserved cysteine through the conserved F or W. D genes are given only for firm matches. Size is stated for part of the rows, as once, few or many counts, or as a class when the clone is expanded.

>few|TRBJ2-2|TRBD2|TRBV7-6
CASSPRGEGRIPGELFF
TGTGCCAGCAGCCCTCGGGGGGAGGGGCGCATTCCCGGGGAGCTGTTTTTT
>NA|TRBJ1-2|TRBD1|TRBV18
CASSPGTGGSYTF
TGTGCCAGCTCACCTGGGACAGGGGGCAGCTACACCTTC
>many|TRBJ2-3|TRBD2|TRBV11-3
CASSSRMVLAGVPVDTQYF
TGTGCCAGCAGCTCCCGAATGGTGCTAGCGGGGGTTCCTGTAGATACGCAGTATTTT
>few|TRBJ2-5|NA|TRBV7-6
CASSPNRGPQETQYF
TGTGCCAGCAGCCCTAACCGGGGGCCTCAAGAGACCCAGTACTTC
>few|TRBJ1-1|NA|TRBV18
CASSREQALMNTEAFF
TGTGCCAGCTCACGGGAACAGGCCCTTATGAACACTGAAGCTTTCTTT
>many|TRBJ1-6|NA|TRBV4-3
CASSQAGGSGAGNSPLHF
TGCGCCAGCAGCCAAGCAGGTGGCTCGGGGGCGGGAAATTCACCCCTCCACTTT
>NA|TRBJ2-7|NA|TRBV28
CASSLGSPYEQYF
TGTGCCAGCAGTTTAGGCAGTCCCTACGAGCAGTACTTC
>many|TRBJ1-2|TRBD1|TRBV18
CASSPVAGGADYGYTF
TGTGCCAGCTCACCTGTGGCAGGGGGCGCTGACTATGGCTACACCTTC
>many|TRBJ2-3|NA|TRBV6-6
CASSYGQRTDTQYF
TGTGCCAGCAGTTACGGGCAGCGCACAGATACGCAGTATTTT
>NA|TRBJ2-7|NA|TRBV28
CASSPGWEQYF
TGTGCCAGCAGTCCGGGATGGGAGCAGTACTTC
>NA|TRBJ1-1|NA|TRBV12-3/TRBV12-4
CASSPPAMRVDTEAFF
TGTGCCAGCAGTCCCCCCGCAATGAGGGTGGACACTGAAGCTTTCTTT
>many|TRBJ2-3|NA|TRBV7-6
CASSQVSGSTDTQYF
TGTGCCAGCAGCCAGGTGTCAGGGAGCACAGATACGCAGTATTTT
>many|TRBJ1-2|TRBD1|TRBV6-6
CASSQGQPGGYTF
TGTGCCAGCAGCCAGGGACAGCCGGGTGGCTACACCTTC
>many|TRBJ2-1|TRBD1|TRBV5-1
CASSLGDRVYNEQFF
TGCGCCAGCAGCTTGGGGGACAGGGTCTACAATGAGCAGTTCTTC
>few|TRBJ2-3|TRBD2|TRBV7-2
CASRRGGSTDTQYF
TGTGCCAGCCGGCGCGGGGGGAGCACAGATACGCAGTATTTT
>NA|TRBJ2-7|NA|TRBV6-5
CASSYSMRQTYEQYF
TGTGCCAGCAGTTACTCCATGCGGCAAACCTACGAGCAGTACTTC
>NA|TRBJ2-1|NA|TRBV5-1
CASSLASVQIVRNEQFF
TGCGCCAGCAGCTTGGCTTCGGTGCAGATCGTTCGCAATGAGCAGTTCTTC
>few|TRBJ1-6|NA|TRBV5-6
CASLSSSYNSPLHF
TGTGCCAGCCTGTCCTCCTCCTATAATTCACCCCTCCACTTT
>few|TRBJ2-3|NA|TRBV29-1
CSVDGTSTDTQYF
TGCAGCGTTGATGGGACTAGCACAGATACGCAGTATTTT
>NA|TRBJ2-7|NA|TRBV10-2
CASSSGLSSRQYF
TGCGCCAGCAGTTCAGGGCTAAGCTCCCGGCAGTACTTC
>NA|TRBJ1-1|NA|TRBV5-1
CASSLELPGLEAFF
TGCGCCAGCAGCTTGGAGTTACCGGGACTTGAAGCTTTCTTT
>NA|TRBJ1-6|NA|TRBV6-6
CASSAGQSQLNSPLHF
TGTGCCAGCAGTGCCGGACAGTCCCAACTAAATTCACCCCTCCACTTT
>few|TRBJ2-5|TRBD1|TRBV12-3/TRBV12-4
CASSQTGGEETQYF
TGTGCCAGCAGCCAGACAGGGGGCGAAGAGACCCAGTACTTC
>NA|TRBJ2-1|NA|TRBV13
CASSFEGHNEQFF
TGTGCCAGCAGCTTTGAGGGGCACAATGAGCAGTTCTTC
>few|TRBJ2-1|TRBD2|TRBV27
CASGVAGGRVYEQFF
TGTGCCAGCGGGGTAGCGGGGGGGCGAGTCTATGAGCAGTTCTTC
>NA|TRBJ1-4|NA|TRBV19
CASSDGTGYEKLFF
TGTGCCAGTAGTGACGGGACGGGTTATGAAAAACTGTTTTTT
>many|TRBJ1-5|NA|TRBV7-8
CASSLAVRVDQPQHF
TGTGCCAGCAGCTTAGCCGTCAGGGTTGATCAGCCCCAGCATTTT
>many|TRBJ2-7|NA|TRBV25-1
CASSEESGAYEQYF
TGTGCCAGCAGTGAGGAATCAGGGGCCTACGAGCAGTACTTC
>NA|TRBJ1-3|NA|TRBV12-3/TRBV12-4
CASSLTRAVNTIYF
TGTGCCAGCAGTTTGACCAGGGCTGTAAACACCATATATTTT
>many|TRBJ1-1|TRBD1|TRBV11-1
CASSWDRLNTEAFF
TGTGCCAGCAGCTGGGACAGATTGAACACTGAAGCTTTCTTT
>medium-sized|TRBJ1-2|NA|TRBV7-9
CASSFGAGYTF
TGTGCCAGCAGCTTCGGGGCTGGCTACACCTTC
>NA|TRBJ2-5|NA|TRBV29-1
CSSSEGGQETQYF
TGCAGCTCCTCGGAGGGGGGCCAAGAGACCCAGTACTTC
>few|TRBJ1-3|NA|TRBV7-2
CASSSGTATGNTIYF
TGTGCCAGCAGCTCCGGGACCGCGACTGGAAACACCATATATTTT
>few|TRBJ2-5|TRBD2|TRBV11-1
CASSYSGGPQETQYF
TGTGCCAGCAGTTATAGCGGGGGGCCCCAAGAGACCCAGTACTTC
>many|TRBJ2-7|TRBD1|TRBV3-1
CASSQDTGVSYEQYF
TGTGCCAGCAGCCAAGACACAGGGGTATCCTACGAGCAGTACTTC
>few|TRBJ2-3|NA|TRBV5-1
CASSFTGISADTQYF
TGCGCCAGCAGCTTCACCGGGATTTCTGCAGATACGCAGTATTTT
>medium-sized|TRBJ2-3|NA|TRBV27
CASTMGVSQTDTQYF
TGTGCCAGCACCATGGGAGTCTCCCAGACAGATACGCAGTATTTT
>NA|TRBJ2-7|TRBD2|TRBV6-1
CASSESRAGRGLADYEQYF
TGTGCCAGCAGTGAATCCCGTGCCGGGCGGGGACTAGCGGACTACGAGCAGTACTTC
>NA|TRBJ2-5|NA|TRBV29-1
CSVGQGETQYF
TGCAGCGTTGGGCAGGGCGAGACCCAGTACTTC
>many|TRBJ2-1|NA|TRBV3-1
CASSQGYKNDEQFF
TGTGCCAGCAGCCAAGGCTACAAAAACGATGAGCAGTTCTTC
>many|TRBJ2-1|TRBD1|TRBV11-2
CASSLEQGPMSSYNEQFF
TGTGCCAGCAGCTTAGAACAGGGGCCCATGAGCTCCTACAATGAGCAGTTCTTC
>many|TRBJ1-2|TRBD1|TRBV29-1
CSVEAPGGGGDGYTF
TGCAGCGTTGAGGCCCCAGGTGGAGGGGGCGATGGCTACACCTTC
>NA|TRBJ2-5|NA|TRBV7-2
CASSQRGGLETQYF
TGTGCCAGCAGCCAGAGGGGGGGGCTGGAGACCCAGTACTTC
>NA|TRBJ1-5|NA|TRBV10-3
CAISRQGNQPQHF
TGTGCCATCAGCCGACAGGGCAATCAGCCCCAGCATTTT
>NA|TRBJ2-2|TRBD1|TRBV19
CATLRQGNTGELFF
TGTGCCACATTAAGACAGGGTAACACCGGGGAGCTGTTTTTT